The 21 T cell receptor beta chains below all came from one sample that was sequenced in a study of CXCR3-negative and CXCR3-positive naive CD8 T cells (dated by TCRdb to between 2017 and 2020). TCRdb records NextSeq 550 as the sequencer. The Human TCR Profiling Kit (MiLaboratory) was used to prepare UMI-labeled 5' RACE TRB cDNA libraries. TCRdb reprocessed the reads and lists each CDR3 protein sequence as a single entry, with no DNA. This sample's table lists around 140,000 distinct CDR3 sequences. Approximately 0.51% of the sample lies in the top ten. The sequenced sample consisted of naive CXCR3- CD8+ T cells from blood. Sample cell subset or site, as interpreted from the label and publication: CD45RO-CCR7+CD27+CD95- naive CD8+ T cells lacking CXCR3 (TNR3-). The receptor set was obtained from a human donor in good health. Some clones in this sample may be carry-over from other donors' samples.

The V call is TRBV19, the J call TRBJ2-1. Germline V lookup: CDR1 LNHDA, CDR2 SQIVND (reference sequence). The CDR3 spans 15 residues. This CDR3 is CASSIDRTRYNEQFF. Filled out from reference TRBV19 and TRBJ2-1, the complete variable domain reads DGGITQSPKYLFRKEGQNVTLSCEQNLNHDAMYWYRQDPGQGLRLIYYSQIVNDFQKGDIAEGYSVSREKKESFPLTVTSAQKNPTAFYLCASSIDRTRYNEQFFGPGTRLTVL.

The V and J genes are TRBV7-9 and TRBJ2-1; TCRdb outputs TRBD2, but without DNA this stays unchecked. Germline lookup yields CDR1 SEHNR and CDR2 FQNEAQ (reference sequence). The CDR3 is made up of 13 amino acids. CDR3: CASTSGSHNEQFF.

V gene TRBV27 combines with J gene TRBJ2-7; the D call of TRBD2 rests on TCRdb alone, since no DNA is present to check it. The CDR3 has 14 amino acids. CDR1 and CDR2 (germline): MNHEY, SMNVEV (reference sequence). Here the CDR3 reads CASSYTSGSYEQYF.

The rearrangement joins TRBV29-1 to TRBJ2-3; no DNA is available, so the TRBD1 call from TCRdb remains unchecked. CDR1 SQVTM and CDR2 ANQGSEA come from the germline V gene. The CDR3 is 15 residues long. CDR3 sequence reads: CSVEGGQGRTDTQYF.

The chain employs TRBV9 and TRBJ2-3; TCRdb returns TRBD2, unconfirmable since there is no DNA. The CDR3 is 17 amino acids. The germline gives CDR1 SGDLS, CDR2 YYNGEE. The CDR3 loop reads CASSSSGTSGSTDTQYF.

The gene calls are TRBV5-1 and TRBJ2-7; the D call of TRBD1 rests on TCRdb alone, since no DNA is present to check it. CDR1 and CDR2 (germline): SGHRS, YFSETQ. The CDR3 runs to 16 residues. The CDR3 loop reads CASSLDPGTASYEQYF.

This chain links TRBV20-1 with TRBJ2-7; TCRdb lists TRBD2, though no DNA is available to test this call. This CDR3 region has 15 residues. In germline, CDR1 is DFQATT, CDR2 SNEGSKA (reference sequence). The CDR3 region is CSAKQRLVGSYEQYF.

The V gene is TRBV6-2 or TRBV6-3, the J gene TRBJ2-5; without DNA, the TCRdb call of TRBD2 cannot be checked. Germline V CDR1 and CDR2: MNHEY, SVGEGT. This CDR3 comprises 16 residues. The CDR3 here is CASSWDGTAYQETQYF.

This rearrangement joins TRBV5-1 to TRBJ2-7; TCRdb reports TRBD1, a call that lacks DNA to check it against. This CDR3 has 15 residues. The V gene's germline CDR1 is SGHRS and CDR2 YFSETQ. The CDR3 here is CASSLPGTGGDEQYF.

The chain is built from TRBV4-1 and TRBJ1-1. Looked up from germline, CDR1 is MGHRA and CDR2 is YSYEKL. The CDR3 covers 13 residues. The CDR3 reads CASSYAMNTEAFF.

The gene calls are TRBV28 and TRBJ2-7; TCRdb indicates TRBD2, and absent DNA this call remains unverified. CDR3 length: 14 amino acids. Germline V gene data show CDR1 as MDHEN and CDR2 as SYDVKM. The CDR3 protein is CASGFIAGDYEQYF.

The rearrangement joins TRBV5-1 to TRBJ2-1; TCRdb's assignment of TRBD1 cannot be checked, as there is no DNA. Germline loops: CDR1 SGHRS, CDR2 YFSETQ. The CDR3 is 14 amino acids. CDR3 region: CASSLGGRADEQFF.

V and J are TRBV2 and TRBJ2-1; TCRdb proposes TRBD2, but this gene call is untestable without DNA. The CDR3 has 14 residues. Germline lookup yields CDR1 SNHLY and CDR2 FYNNEI. Here the CDR3 reads CASRILTSEGEQFF.

The V call is TRBV20-1, the J call TRBJ2-1; TCRdb reports TRBD1, a call that lacks DNA to check it against. This CDR3 is 17 amino acids long. Per the germline V gene, CDR1 is DFQATT and CDR2 is SNEGSKA (reference sequence). The CDR3 is CSARGNSGALSYNEQFF.

This chain links TRBV7-9 with TRBJ2-1; absent DNA, TCRdb's TRBD2 call cannot be checked. Germline CDR1 and CDR2: SEHNR and FQNEAQ (reference sequence). The CDR3 is made up of 16 amino acids. The CDR3 sequence: CASSSGLAGAYNEQFF.

The chain has TRBV5-1 and TRBJ2-6; TCRdb's assignment of TRBD1 cannot be checked, as there is no DNA. This CDR3 has 18 residues. Per germline, CDR1 SGHRS and CDR2 YFSETQ. This CDR3 reads CASSPGQVTSSGANVLTF.

The gene calls are TRBV6-2 or TRBV6-3 and TRBJ2-7. This CDR3 comprises 12 residues. In germline, CDR1 is MNHEY, CDR2 SVGEGT. The CDR3 here is CASSDFLLEQYF.

This chain connects TRBV29-1 to TRBJ2-1; with no DNA, the TCRdb D assignment of TRBD2 cannot be verified. The CDR3 extends over 12 amino acids. Per the germline V gene, CDR1 is SQVTM and CDR2 is ANQGSEA. This chain's CDR3 is CSSWTSIHEQFF.

This sequence joins TRBV28 and TRBJ2-2. Germline loops: CDR1 MDHEN, CDR2 SYDVKM. This CDR3 has 14 amino acids. The chain's CDR3 is CASSLFRDTGELFF.

CDR3 region: CASSQTGQGASSDTQYF. The chain uses TRBV7-9 and TRBJ2-3; TCRdb names TRBD1, which stays unverified in the absence of DNA. Germline CDR1 and CDR2: SEHNR and FQNEAQ (reference sequence). CDR3 length: 17 amino acids.

The rearrangement joins TRBV11-3 to TRBJ2-7. This CDR3 has 15 residues. Germline CDR1 SGHNT, CDR2 YENEEA. CDR3 residues: CASSLGFGVPYEQYF.